This T cell receptor beta chain was captured in a study of T cells in Graves' hyperthyroidism and ophthalmopathy. Study context: Pretreatment peripheral blood was obtained at initial diagnosis. Study-wide points: Blood held most thyroid clonotypes expanded above 0.001 frequency.

CDR1 MNHNS and CDR2 SASEGT come from the germline V gene. This CDR3 contains 14 residues. V lost 4 bases and J lost 5; bases outside the gene matches: 2. This clonotype has more than one count but fewer than ten. The antigen is unknown. It was uncontrolled infection, other autoimmune disease, pregnancy or lactation that excluded patients. PBMCs came from about 10 ml fresh peripheral blood. Amplified TCR beta CDR3 regions derived from RNA transcripts. RT-PCR in the first round (using the HTBI primer set) targeted the TCR CDR3. TCRdb used MiXCR to reprocess the multiplex PCR reads, holding one entry per CDR3 protein. The sample holds hundreds of thousands of distinct CDR3 sequences, about 22% seen once.

The receptor was derived from a woman in her 70s with Graves' ophthalmopathy. Input material: blood. The chain carries TRBV6-1 and TRBJ2-3; 11 nucleotides line up with TRBD2. CDR3 amino acids: CASSVTSGRDTQYF. The CDR3, as DNA: TGTGCCAGCAGTGTAACTAGCGGGAGAGATACGCAGTATTTT.